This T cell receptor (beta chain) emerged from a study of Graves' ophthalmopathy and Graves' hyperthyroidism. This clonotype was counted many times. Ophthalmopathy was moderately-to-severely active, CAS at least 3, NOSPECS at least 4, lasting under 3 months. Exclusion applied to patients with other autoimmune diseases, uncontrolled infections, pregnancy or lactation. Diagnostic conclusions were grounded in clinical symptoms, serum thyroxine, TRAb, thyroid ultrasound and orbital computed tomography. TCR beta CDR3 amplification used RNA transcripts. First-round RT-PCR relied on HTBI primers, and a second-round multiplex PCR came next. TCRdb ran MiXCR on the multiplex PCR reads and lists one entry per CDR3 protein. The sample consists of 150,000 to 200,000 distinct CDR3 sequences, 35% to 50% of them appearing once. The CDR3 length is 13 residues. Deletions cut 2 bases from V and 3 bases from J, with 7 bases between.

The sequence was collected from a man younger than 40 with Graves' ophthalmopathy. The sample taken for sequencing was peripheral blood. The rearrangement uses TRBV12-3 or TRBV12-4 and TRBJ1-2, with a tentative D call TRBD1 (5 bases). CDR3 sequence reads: CASSLRGDYGYTF. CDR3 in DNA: TGTGCCAGCAGTTTAAGGGGAGACTATGGCTACACCTTC.